These 27 T cell receptor beta chains originate from one sample sequenced in a study of T-cell memory formation after mild COVID-19. TCRdb re-derived calls from the 5' RACE reads in MiXCR, one entry per CDR3 protein. Of roughly 110,000 distinct CDR3 sequences in the sample, about 15% were seen once. Material for sequencing was PBMCs or a T cell subset sorted from them (not recorded which). Receptor source: a man younger than 30 who had mild COVID-19 (a few samples of this study predate the infection). Cell type and time point are not known.

The rearrangement joins TRBV4-1 to TRBJ2-7, with TRBD2 matching 7 bases. CDR3 length: 13 residues. Germline CDR1 and CDR2: MGHRA and YSYEKL. V was pared by 3 bases and J by 9 bases, with 8 bases of the junction left unmatched. The CDR3 nucleotides are TGCGCCAGCAGCCAGGGGGGGGTTTCGGCGCAGTACGTC. Its protein is CASSQGGVSAQYV.

The chain links TRBV7-2 to TRBJ1-5; 8 positions match TRBD1. Germline V gene sequence: CDR1 SGHTA, CDR2 FQGNSA. The V segment lost 4 bases and the J segment 7 bases; nucleotides outside the gene matches: 9. CDR3 length equals 15 residues. The CDR3 DNA sequence: TGTGCCAGCAGCTCCTCGGACAGGGTGGGACAGCCCCAGCATTTT. This translates into CASSSSDRVGQPQHF.

This clonotype occurred many times. This sequence joins TRBV7-3 and TRBJ1-2; 8 nucleotides agree with TRBD1. The CDR3 is 13 residues long. Per germline, CDR1 SGHTA and CDR2 FQGTGA. V shed 4 bases, J shed 6 bases, and the junction held 4 bases outside the gene matches. The CDR3 DNA follows: TGTGCCAGCAGCTCGGGACAGGCCGATGGCTACACCTTC. Amino acid sequence: CASSSGQADGYTF.

The rearrangement uses TRBV7-2 and TRBJ2-5; possibly TRBD1 for D (6 bases). The CDR3 runs 14 residues. V lost 4 bases, J lost 5 bases, and 14 bases lay in between. Germline loops: CDR1 SGHTA, CDR2 FQGNSA. CDR3 protein: CASSSVQGRETQYF. CDR3 DNA: TGTGCCAGCAGCTCAGTACAGGGCCGGGAGACCCAGTACTTC.

The V call is TRBV12-5, the J call TRBJ1-2; 8 nucleotides match TRBD1. V lost 7 bases, J lost 9 bases, and 13 bases stayed unmatched. CDR1 is LGHNT, CDR2 FRNRAP, per germline. The CDR3 consists of 14 residues. The CDR3 nucleotides are TGTGCTAGTGCCCCGGTAGGGACAGGTCAAAGCTACACCTTC. It is translated as CASAPVGTGQSYTF.

The V call is TRBV20-1, the J call TRBJ2-1, with TRBD2 matching 9 bases. The CDR3 has 15 amino acids. Trimming cost V 3 bases and J 2 bases; bases outside gene matches: 5. Per the germline V gene, CDR1 is DFQATT and CDR2 is SNEGSKA (reference sequence). The DNA of the CDR3 is TGCAGTGCTAGGGAAGCGGGGGGCGCCTACAATGAGCAGTTCTTC. As protein: CSAREAGGAYNEQFF.

In this sample, this clonotype turned up many times. The V and J genes are TRBV7-8 and TRBJ2-3; the match to TRBD1 covers 8 bases. V shed 1 base and J 3 bases; nucleotides not matched to a gene: 6. The CDR3 contains 16 residues. CDR1 and CDR2 (germline): SGHVS, FQNEAQ. The CDR3 DNA is TGTGCCAGCAGCTTAGAACAGGGGGATGCGACAGATACGCAGTATTTT. Amino acids: CASSLEQGDATDTQYF.

This clonotype was counted many times. The junction departs from the called germline gene at one end, perhaps through a read error. The V gene is TRBV19, the J gene TRBJ2-1; a weak D match, TRBD2 (5 bases). The CDR3 has 13 amino acids. The germline CDR1 and CDR2 sequences are LNHDA and SQIVND (reference sequence). The CDR3 DNA reads as TGTGCCAGTAGTATCGCTAGCTACAGTGAGCAGTTCTTC. Amino acid sequence: CASSIASYSEQFF.

This chain links TRBV5-1 with TRBJ2-7; D is unclear. Per the germline V gene, CDR1 is SGHRS and CDR2 is YFSETQ. Trimming pared 0 bases from V and 6 bases from J, leaving 16 bases between. This CDR3 is 15 amino acids long. CDR3 DNA: TGCGCCAGCAGCTTGGGGGTGGGTTCTTTCTCCGAGCAGTACTTC. This translates into CASSLGVGSFSEQYF.

The genes are TRBV6-2 or TRBV6-3 and TRBJ2-5, with D possibly being TRBD1 (5 bases). V was pared by 3 bases and J by 2 bases, with 10 bases between. The germline V gene has CDR1 MNHEY and CDR2 SVGEGT. There are 14 residues in the CDR3. DNA of the CDR3: TGTGCCAGCAGTTATACCAGGGATCAAGAGACCCAGTACTTC. This codes for CASSYTRDQETQYF.

The CDR3 reads CASSYLTGTGELFF. The CDR3 DNA sequence: TGTGCCAGCAGTTACCTCACAGGGACCGGGGAGCTGTTTTTT. V is TRBV6-5 and J is TRBJ2-2, with D possibly TRBD1 on 6 matching bases. The CDR3 consists of 14 residues. Looked up from germline, CDR1 is MNHEY and CDR2 is SVGAGI. Trimming pared 2 bases from V and 5 bases from J, leaving 9 bases between.

This chain uses TRBV12-3 or TRBV12-4 with TRBJ2-2; tentatively, D is TRBD1 or TRBD2 (5 bases each). V lost 6 bases, J lost 7 bases, and 15 bases lay in between. The CDR3 covers 14 residues. The CDR3 sequence is CASRKAGTDGELFF. The CDR3 DNA reads as TGTGCCAGCAGGAAGGCAGGGACGGACGGGGAGCTGTTTTTT.

A few counts support this clonotype. V usage is TRBV20-1 and J usage is TRBJ1-2; TRBD1 agrees at 7 bases. J lost 4 bases, V lost 6 bases, and 2 bases had no gene match. CDR1 DFQATT and CDR2 SNEGSKA come from the germline V gene (reference sequence). The CDR3 sequence is 11 residues long. In nucleotides, the CDR3 is TGCAGTGCCGACAGGGTCTATGGCTACACCTTC. This encodes CSADRVYGYTF.

In this sample, this clonotype turned up many times. This chain uses TRBV29-1 with TRBJ2-3; D remains unclear. The CDR3 is 13 residues long. Trimming removed 2 bases from V and 3 bases from J, with 9 bases in between. Germline CDR1 is SQVTM and CDR2 is ANQGSEA. The CDR3 DNA reads as TGCAGCGTTGAAACCGAGGAGACAGATACGCAGTATTTT. The encoded protein is CSVETEETDTQYF.

The sample holds a few counts of this clonotype. This chain connects TRBV19 to TRBJ1-4; D unclear. The V and J ends lost 5 bases and 8 bases respectively, with 12 bases between them. Looked up from germline, CDR1 is LNHDA and CDR2 is SQIVND (reference sequence). There are 13 residues in the CDR3. The CDR3: CASSPRVREKLFF. The CDR3 DNA reads as TGTGCCAGTAGTCCCCGTGTCCGAGAAAAACTGTTTTTT.

The chain links TRBV27 to TRBJ2-7, with 7 bases identical to TRBD2. The CDR3 is made up of 13 amino acids. J was trimmed by 6 bases and V by 3 bases; bases with no gene match: 5. The germline V gene encodes CDR1 MNHEY and CDR2 SMNVEV (reference sequence). The CDR3, as DNA: TGTGCCAGCAGTTTCGGCGGGGGTTCCGAGCAGTACGTC. Amino acid sequence: CASSFGGGSEQYV.

This chain joins TRBV4-3 and TRBJ1-1; 9 nucleotides align to TRBD1. V lost 1 base, J lost 6 bases, and 6 bases stayed unmatched. CDR1 is LGHNA, CDR2 YSLEER, per germline. The CDR3 sequence is 15 residues long. The CDR3 is CASSQVGDRASEAFF. The CDR3 nucleotides are TGCGCCAGCAGCCAAGTCGGGGACAGGGCTTCTGAAGCTTTCTTT.

This clonotype showed up just a few times. An end of the junction differs from the germline gene, which may be a read error. The chain combines TRBV5-5 with TRBJ1-6; D is unresolved. The CDR3 runs to 17 residues. Germline values: CDR1 SGHKS, CDR2 YYEKEE (reference sequence). DNA of the CDR3: TGTGCCAGCAGCCGTCGGCGTGAGGGCTCCTTTAATTCACCCCTCCACTTT. Encoded protein: CASSRRREGSFNSPLHF.

This clonotype was observed many times. The rearrangement uses TRBV29-1 and TRBJ2-5, with 7 bases lining up with TRBD2. The CDR3 is 13 amino acids. Germline CDR1 reads SQVTM; CDR2 reads ANQGSEA. V lost 4 bases and J lost 1; bases outside the gene matches: 3. CDR3: CSVVRGVQETQYF. DNA of the CDR3: TGCAGCGTTGTTCGGGGGGTCCAAGAGACCCAGTACTTC.

This rearrangement joins TRBV27 to TRBJ1-2, with unresolved D. Germline V gene lookup returns CDR1 MNHEY and CDR2 SMNVEV (reference sequence). Trimming took off 5 bases at V and 8 bases at J, with 21 bases between the two ends. This CDR3 is 15 amino acids long. Here the CDR3 reads CASSPSSGDLGGYTF. CDR3 nucleotide sequence: TGTGCCAGCAGTCCGTCCTCCGGGGATTTGGGAGGCTACACCTTC.

This clonotype appeared many times. This chain joins TRBV4-1 and TRBJ2-1; no firm D call. Germline V lookup: CDR1 MGHRA, CDR2 YSYEKL. V dropped 3 bases and J dropped 3 bases, with 6 bases sitting between them. This CDR3 region has 13 residues. As DNA, the CDR3 is TGCGCCAGCAGCCAGCTACTCTACAATGAGCAGTTCTTC. Protein: CASSQLLYNEQFF.

The J gene is TRBJ2-2, the V gene TRBV9; 10 bases are a match to TRBD2. V lost 0 bases and J lost 1; bases outside the gene matches: 0. The CDR3 totals 16 residues. CDR1 and CDR2 (germline): SGDLS, YYNGEE. CDR3 loop: CASSVVAGGNTGELFF. The CDR3 DNA reads TGTGCCAGCAGCGTAGTAGCGGGGGGGAACACCGGGGAGCTGTTTTTT.

Here the CDR3 reads CSCRDREGQPQHF. For the CDR3, the DNA is TGCAGCTGCCGGGACAGGGAAGGACAGCCCCAGCATTTT. This chain joins TRBV29-1 and TRBJ1-5; 9 bases map to TRBD1. The germline gives CDR1 SQVTM, CDR2 ANQGSEA. With V trimmed by 8 bases and J by 7 bases, 9 bases remained unmatched. This CDR3 region has 13 residues.

The rearrangement links TRBV9 to TRBJ1-1; 9 bases are a match to TRBD1. The CDR3 consists of 15 residues. The ends lost 0 bases at V and 1 base at J; junction bases unmatched: 1. Looked up from germline, CDR1 is SGDLS and CDR2 is YYNGEE. Here the CDR3 DNA reads TGTGCCAGCAGCGTAGGGGACAGGGCGAACACTGAAGCTTTCTTT. This gives the protein CASSVGDRANTEAFF.

The rearrangement joins TRBV27 to TRBJ2-1; 7 bases map to TRBD1. The V gene's germline CDR1 is MNHEY and CDR2 SMNVEV (reference sequence). The CDR3 covers 17 residues. The V gene end was trimmed by 3 bases and the J gene end by 0 bases; junction bases not matched to a gene: 8. For the CDR3, the DNA is TGTGCCAGCAGTTTGTTTGGACAGGAGAGCTCCTACAATGAGCAGTTCTTC. Protein product: CASSLFGQESSYNEQFF.

In its sample, this clonotype was seen many times. This chain links TRBV29-1 with TRBJ2-2, with a possible D match to TRBD1 (6 bases). Trimming took 6 bases from V and 4 from J, leaving 15 bases between them. Per the germline V gene, CDR1 is SQVTM and CDR2 is ANQGSEA. The CDR3 is 14 residues long. CDR3 DNA: TGCAGCGTCCACCGGCAGGGGCGCACCGGGGAGCTGTTTTTT. This encodes CSVHRQGRTGELFF.

V gene TRBV9 combines with J gene TRBJ2-1, with no clear D. CDR3 length: 11 amino acids. CDR1 SGDLS and CDR2 YYNGEE come from the germline V gene. V lost 0 bases and J lost 13, with 8 bases in between. The chain's CDR3 is CASSVGSKQFF. DNA of the CDR3: TGTGCCAGCAGCGTAGGATCGAAACAGTTCTTC. The whole variable domain, remainder taken from reference TRBV9 and TRBJ2-1, is DSGVTQTPKHLITATGQRVTLRCSPRSGDLSVYWYQQSLDQGLQFLIQYYNGEERAKGNILERFSAQQFPDLHSELNLSSLELGDSALYFCASSVGSKQFFGPGTRLTVL.